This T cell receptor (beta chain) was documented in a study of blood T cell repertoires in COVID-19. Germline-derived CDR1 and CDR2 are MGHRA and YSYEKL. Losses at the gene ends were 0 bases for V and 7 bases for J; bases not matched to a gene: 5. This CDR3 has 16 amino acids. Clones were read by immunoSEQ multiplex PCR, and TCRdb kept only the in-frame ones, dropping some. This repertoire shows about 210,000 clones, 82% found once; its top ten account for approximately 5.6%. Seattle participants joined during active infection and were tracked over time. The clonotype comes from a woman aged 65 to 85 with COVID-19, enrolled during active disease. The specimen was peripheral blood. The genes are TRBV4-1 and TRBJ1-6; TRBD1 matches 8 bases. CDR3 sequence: CASSQDRTGSNSPLHF. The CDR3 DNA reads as TGCGCCAGCAGCCAAGACCGGACAGGGAGCAATTCACCCCTCCACTTT.